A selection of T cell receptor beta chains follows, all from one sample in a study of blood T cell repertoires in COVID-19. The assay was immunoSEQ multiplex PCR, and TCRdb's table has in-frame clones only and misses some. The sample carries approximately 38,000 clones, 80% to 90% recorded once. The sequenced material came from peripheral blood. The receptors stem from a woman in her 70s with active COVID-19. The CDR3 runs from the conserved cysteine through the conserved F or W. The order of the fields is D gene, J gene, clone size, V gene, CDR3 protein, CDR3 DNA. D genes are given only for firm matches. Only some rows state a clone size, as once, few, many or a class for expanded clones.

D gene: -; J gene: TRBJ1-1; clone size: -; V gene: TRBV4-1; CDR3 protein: CASSFRQGNTEAFF; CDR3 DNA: TGCGCCAGCAGCTTTAGGCAGGGGAACACTGAAGCTTTCTTT
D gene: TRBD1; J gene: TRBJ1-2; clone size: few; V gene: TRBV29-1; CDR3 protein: CSSGTGDGYTF; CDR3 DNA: TGCAGCTCCGGGACAGGGGATGGCTACACCTTC
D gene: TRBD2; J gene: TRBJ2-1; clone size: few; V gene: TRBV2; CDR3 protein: CASNGGTYNEQFF; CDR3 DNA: TGTGCCAGCAACGGGGGGACCTACAATGAGCAGTTCTTC
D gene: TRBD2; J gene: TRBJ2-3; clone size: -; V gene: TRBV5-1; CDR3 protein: CASSLARGGEVTDTQYF; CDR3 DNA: TGCGCCAGCAGCTTGGCTCGGGGGGGCGAGGTCACAGATACGCAGTATTTT
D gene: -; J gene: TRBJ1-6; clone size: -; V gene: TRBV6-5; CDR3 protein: CASSSEGWVGSPLHF; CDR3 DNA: TGTGCCAGCAGTTCGGAGGGATGGGTCGGGTCACCCCTCCACTTT
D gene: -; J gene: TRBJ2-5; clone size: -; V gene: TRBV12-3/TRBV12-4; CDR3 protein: CASSPSGETQYF; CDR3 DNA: TGTGCCAGCAGTCCATCGGGTGAGACCCAGTACTTC
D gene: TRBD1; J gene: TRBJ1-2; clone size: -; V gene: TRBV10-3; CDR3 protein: CAISDGTEGYGYTF; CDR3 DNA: TGTGCCATCAGTGACGGGACAGAGGGCTATGGCTACACCTTC
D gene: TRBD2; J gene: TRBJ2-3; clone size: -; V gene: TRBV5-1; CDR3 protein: CASSLERGGASTDTQYF; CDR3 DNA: TGCGCCAGCAGCTTGGAGCGGGGGGGAGCTAGCACAGATACGCAGTATTTT
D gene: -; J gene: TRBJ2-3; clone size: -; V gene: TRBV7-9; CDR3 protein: CASSLASGADTQYF; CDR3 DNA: TGTGCCAGCAGCTTAGCCTCCGGGGCAGATACGCAGTATTTT
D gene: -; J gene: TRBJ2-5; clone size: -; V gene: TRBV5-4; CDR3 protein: CASSFRTVGETQYF; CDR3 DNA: TGTGCCAGCAGCTTTAGGACAGTAGGGGAGACCCAGTACTTC
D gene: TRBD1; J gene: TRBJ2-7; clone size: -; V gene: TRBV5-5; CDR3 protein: CASSLGLAGTGNLYEQYF; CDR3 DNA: TGTGCCAGCAGCTTGGGCCTAGCCGGGACAGGGAACCTTTACGAGCAGTACTTC
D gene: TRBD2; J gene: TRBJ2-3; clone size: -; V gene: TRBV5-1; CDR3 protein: CASSLSLAGRGDTQYF; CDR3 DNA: TGCGCCAGCAGCTTAAGTCTAGCGGGGAGAGGAGATACGCAGTATTTT
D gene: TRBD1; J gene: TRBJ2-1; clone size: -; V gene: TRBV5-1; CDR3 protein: CASKSDRAKNEQFF; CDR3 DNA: TGCGCCAGCAAGTCGGACAGGGCCAAAAATGAGCAGTTCTTC
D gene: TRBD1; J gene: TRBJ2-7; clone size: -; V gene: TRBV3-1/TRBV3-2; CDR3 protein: CASSHPGQGAYEQYF; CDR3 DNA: TGTGCCAGCAGCCACCCGGGACAGGGAGCCTACGAGCAGTACTTC
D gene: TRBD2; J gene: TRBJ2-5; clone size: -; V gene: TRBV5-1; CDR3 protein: CASSSRLAGALSQYF; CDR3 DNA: TGCGCCAGCAGCTCCCGACTAGCGGGGGCGCTTTCCCAGTACTTC
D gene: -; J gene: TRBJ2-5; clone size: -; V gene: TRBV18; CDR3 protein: CASSPASSSETQYF; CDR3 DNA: TGTGCCAGCTCACCAGCTAGTTCTTCAGAGACCCAGTACTTC
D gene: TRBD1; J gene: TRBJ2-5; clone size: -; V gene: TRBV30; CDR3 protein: CAWSVQGVQETQYF; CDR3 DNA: TGTGCCTGGAGTGTACAGGGGGTGCAAGAGACCCAGTACTTC
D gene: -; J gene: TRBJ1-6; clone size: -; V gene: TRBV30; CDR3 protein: CAGTQEEWSPLHF; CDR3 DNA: TGTGCCGGAACTCAGGAGGAGTGGTCACCCCTCCACTTT
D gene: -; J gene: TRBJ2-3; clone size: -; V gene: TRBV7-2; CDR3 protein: CASSEGVATDTQYF; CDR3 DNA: TGTGCCAGCAGCGAGGGGGTGGCCACAGATACGCAGTATTTT
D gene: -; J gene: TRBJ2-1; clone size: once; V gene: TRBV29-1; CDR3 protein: CSVDPVTELYNEQFF; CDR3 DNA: TGCAGCGTTGATCCCGTAACAGAGCTCTACAATGAGCAGTTCTTC
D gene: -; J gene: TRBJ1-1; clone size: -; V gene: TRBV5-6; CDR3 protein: CASSWGPTGNTEAFF; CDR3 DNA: TGTGCCAGCAGCTGGGGGCCGACAGGGAACACTGAAGCTTTCTTT
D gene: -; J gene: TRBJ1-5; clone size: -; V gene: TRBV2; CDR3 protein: CASSEDSQSNQPQHF; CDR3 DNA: TGTGCCAGCAGTGAAGACAGCCAGAGCAATCAGCCCCAGCATTTT
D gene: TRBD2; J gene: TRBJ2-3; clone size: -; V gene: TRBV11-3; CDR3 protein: CASSLGLATFSSADTQYF; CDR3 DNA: TGTGCCAGCAGCCTCGGACTAGCTACGTTCTCGTCCGCAGATACGCAGTATTTT
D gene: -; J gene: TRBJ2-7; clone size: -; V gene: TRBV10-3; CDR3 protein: CAIRGDKVEQYF; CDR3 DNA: TGTGCCATCAGGGGGGACAAAGTGGAGCAGTACTTC
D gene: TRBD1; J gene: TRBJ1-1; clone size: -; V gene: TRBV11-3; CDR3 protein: CASSPRGQGVNTEAFF; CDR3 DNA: TGTGCCAGCAGCCCCAGGGGACAGGGGGTGAACACTGAAGCTTTCTTT
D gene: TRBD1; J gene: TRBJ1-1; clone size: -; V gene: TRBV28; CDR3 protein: CASSVGQGAFMNTEAFF; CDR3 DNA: TGTGCCAGCAGTGTCGGACAGGGGGCCTTCATGAACACTGAAGCTTTCTTT
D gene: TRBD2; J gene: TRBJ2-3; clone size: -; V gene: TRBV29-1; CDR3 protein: CSVETSGAYTQYF; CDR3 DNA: TGCAGCGTTGAAACTAGCGGGGCGTATACGCAGTATTTT
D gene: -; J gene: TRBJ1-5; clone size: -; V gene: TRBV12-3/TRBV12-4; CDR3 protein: CASSFGVQPQHF; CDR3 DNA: TGTGCCAGCAGTTTCGGGGTCCAGCCCCAGCATTTT
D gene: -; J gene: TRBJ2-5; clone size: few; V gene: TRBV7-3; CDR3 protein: CASSLTRDREETQYF; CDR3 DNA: TGTGCCAGCAGCTTAACACGGGATCGAGAAGAGACCCAGTACTTC
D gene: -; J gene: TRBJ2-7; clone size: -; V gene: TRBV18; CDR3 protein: CASSPSGNYEQYF; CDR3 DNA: TGTGCCAGCTCACCCTCGGGTAACTACGAGCAGTACTTC
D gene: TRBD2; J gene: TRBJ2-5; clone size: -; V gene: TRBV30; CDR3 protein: CAWTAGAQETQYF; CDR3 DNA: TGTGCCTGGACAGCGGGGGCCCAAGAGACCCAGTACTTC
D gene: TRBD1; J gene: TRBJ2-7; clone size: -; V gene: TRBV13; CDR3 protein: CASSSTGWGASVYEQYF; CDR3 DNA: TGTGCCAGCAGCTCGACAGGGTGGGGAGCATCTGTCTACGAGCAGTACTTC
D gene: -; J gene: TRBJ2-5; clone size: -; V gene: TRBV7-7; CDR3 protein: CASSLNSGIWETQYF; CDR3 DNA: TGTGCCAGCAGCTTAAATTCAGGGATTTGGGAGACCCAGTACTTC
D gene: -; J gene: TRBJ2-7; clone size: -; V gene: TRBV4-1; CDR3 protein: CASSQQQGPYFGQYF; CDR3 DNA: TGCGCCAGCAGCCAACAACAGGGTCCTTATTTCGGGCAGTACTTC
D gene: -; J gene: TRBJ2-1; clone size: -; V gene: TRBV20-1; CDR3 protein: CSARVAEFF; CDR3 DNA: TGCAGTGCTAGGGTAGCTGAGTTCTTC
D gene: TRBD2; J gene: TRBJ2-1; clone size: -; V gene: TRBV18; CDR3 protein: CASSRGGAGEQFF; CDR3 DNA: TGTGCCAGCTCGCGCGGGGGGGCCGGTGAGCAGTTCTTC
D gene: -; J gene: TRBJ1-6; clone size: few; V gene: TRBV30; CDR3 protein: CAWSVLRSPLHF; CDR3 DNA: TGTGCCTGGAGTGTCCTTCGTTCACCCCTCCACTTT
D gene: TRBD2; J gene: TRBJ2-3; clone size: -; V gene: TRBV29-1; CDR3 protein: CSVRGGADTQYF; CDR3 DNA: TGCAGCGTTCGCGGGGGGGCGGATACGCAGTATTTT
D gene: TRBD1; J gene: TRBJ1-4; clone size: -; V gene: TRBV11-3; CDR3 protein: CASSFGTGGEKLFF; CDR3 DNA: TGTGCCAGCAGCTTCGGGACAGGCGGTGAAAAACTGTTTTTT
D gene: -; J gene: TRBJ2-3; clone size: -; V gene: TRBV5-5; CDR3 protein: CASSLAVADTQYF; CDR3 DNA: TGTGCCAGCAGCTTGGCCGTCGCGGATACGCAGTATTTT
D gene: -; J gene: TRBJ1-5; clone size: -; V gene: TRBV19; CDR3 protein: CASSGGANQPQHF; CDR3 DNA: TGTGCCAGTAGTGGTGGGGCGAATCAGCCCCAGCATTTT
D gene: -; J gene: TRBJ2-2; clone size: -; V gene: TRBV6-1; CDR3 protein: CASSDRSSTGELFF; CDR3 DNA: TGTGCCAGCAGTGACAGGTCGAGCACCGGGGAGCTGTTTTTT
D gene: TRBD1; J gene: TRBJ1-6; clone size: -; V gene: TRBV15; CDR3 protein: CATSSHDVDRPLGSPLHF; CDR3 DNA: TGTGCCACCAGCAGCCACGACGTGGACAGGCCCTTAGGATCACCCCTCCACTTT
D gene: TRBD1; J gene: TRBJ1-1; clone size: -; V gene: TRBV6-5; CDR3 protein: CASSRRTGGTEAFF; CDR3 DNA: TGTGCCAGCAGTCGCCGAACAGGGGGCACTGAAGCTTTCTTT
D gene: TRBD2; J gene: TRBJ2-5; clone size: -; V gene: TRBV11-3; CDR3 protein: CASSLGGGHAQETQYF; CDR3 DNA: TGTGCCAGCAGCCTGGGCGGGGGGCACGCCCAAGAGACCCAGTACTTC
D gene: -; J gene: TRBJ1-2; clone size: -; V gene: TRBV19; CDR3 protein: CASSEELSGYTF; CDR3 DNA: TGTGCCAGTAGTGAGGAACTTTCTGGCTACACCTTC
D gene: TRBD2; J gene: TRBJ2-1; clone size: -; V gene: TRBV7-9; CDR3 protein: CASSPPPSGGGAFNEQFF; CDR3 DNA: TGTGCCAGCAGCCCCCCTCCTTCTGGCGGGGGGGCATTCAATGAGCAGTTCTTC
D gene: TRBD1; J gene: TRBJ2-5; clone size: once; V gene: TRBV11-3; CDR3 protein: CASSLGGQPQRETQYF; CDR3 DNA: TGTGCCAGCAGCTTAGGGGGACAGCCCCAACGGGAGACCCAGTACTTC
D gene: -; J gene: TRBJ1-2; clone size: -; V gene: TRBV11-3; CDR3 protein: CASSLDRVAGGYTF; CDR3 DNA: TGTGCCAGCAGCTTAGATCGGGTCGCCGGTGGCTACACCTTC
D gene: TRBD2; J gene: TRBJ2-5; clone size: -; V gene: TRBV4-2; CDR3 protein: CASSQEWVRGGQQETQYF; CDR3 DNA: TGTGCCAGCAGCCAAGAGTGGGTGCGGGGGGGGCAACAAGAGACCCAGTACTTC
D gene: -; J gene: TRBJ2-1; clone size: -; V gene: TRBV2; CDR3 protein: CASSRQSSYNEQFF; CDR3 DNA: TGTGCCAGCAGCCGACAGAGCTCCTACAATGAGCAGTTCTTC
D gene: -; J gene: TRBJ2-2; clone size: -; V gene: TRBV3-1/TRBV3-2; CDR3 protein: CASSQGLDSYTGELFF; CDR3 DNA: TGTGCCAGCAGCCAAGGCTTGGACAGTTACACCGGGGAGCTGTTTTTT
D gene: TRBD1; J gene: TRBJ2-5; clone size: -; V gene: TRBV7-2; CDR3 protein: CASSFQGAETQYF; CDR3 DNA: TGTGCCAGCAGCTTTCAGGGGGCCGAGACCCAGTACTTC
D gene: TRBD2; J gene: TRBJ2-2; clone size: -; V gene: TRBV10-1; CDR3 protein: CASSNQRGYTGELFF; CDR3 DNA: TGCGCCAGCAGTAACCAGCGGGGTTACACCGGGGAGCTGTTTTTT
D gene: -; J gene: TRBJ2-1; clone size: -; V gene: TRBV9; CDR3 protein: CASSQTGSSYNEQFF; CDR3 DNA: TGTGCCAGCAGCCAAACAGGAAGCTCCTACAATGAGCAGTTCTTC